Shown below are 6 T cell receptor beta chains from a single sample sequenced in a study of cytomegalovirus exposure and HLA in healthy donors. The PCR employed 60 Vbeta primers together with 13 Jbeta primers. Using immunoSEQ multiplex PCR, the repertoire was profiled, and TCRdb retains in-frame clones only, with some absent. The sample has 150,000 to 200,000 clones, around 79% seen once. Sequenced sample: PBMCs. These receptors were taken from a woman aged 40 to 50 in good health and CMV-seropositive.

The chain carries TRBV10-2 and TRBJ1-2, with a possible D match to TRBD1 (6 bases). V shed 3 bases and J shed 3 bases, with 14 bases lying between them. The CDR3 runs to 15 residues. Germline V gene sequence: CDR1 WSHSY, CDR2 SAAADI. The CDR3 bases are TGCGCCAGCAGTGACTCGGCGGGGGGGCACTATGGCTACACCTTC. Amino acid sequence: CASSDSAGGHYGYTF.

This clone was seen only once. V gene TRBV14 combines with J gene TRBJ2-2, with TRBD2 matching over 10 bases. The germline gives CDR1 SGHDN, CDR2 FVKESK. The CDR3 extends over 14 amino acids. V shed 8 bases and J 2 bases; nucleotides not matched to a gene: 2. The CDR3 region is CASRTSGNTGELFF. CDR3 in DNA: TGTGCCAGCCGGACTAGCGGAAACACCGGGGAGCTGTTTTTT.

The chain joins TRBV6-6 to TRBJ2-5; weak D call: TRBD2 (6 bases). The germline V and J ends were trimmed by 2 bases and 1 base, with 8 bases remaining between them. This CDR3 contains 14 residues. Germline V gene sequence: CDR1 MNHNY, CDR2 SVGAGI (reference sequence). The CDR3 loop reads CASSYGGSQETQYF. The CDR3 coding sequence is TGTGCCAGCAGTTACGGGGGGAGCCAAGAGACCCAGTACTTC.

The chain combines TRBV2 with TRBJ2-5; 10 nucleotides line up with TRBD1. The CDR3 consists of 15 residues. V dropped 4 bases and J dropped 5; count of bases not matched to a gene: 7. Germline V gene lookup returns CDR1 SNHLY and CDR2 FYNNEI. The CDR3 DNA sequence: TGTGCCAGCAGTGCCGCCGGGACAGGGGACGAGACCCAGTACTTC. This sequence encodes CASSAAGTGDETQYF.

V and J are TRBV28 and TRBJ2-4; 7 bases map to TRBD2. This CDR3 is 12 amino acids long. Germline lookup yields CDR1 MDHEN and CDR2 SYDVKM. Trimming removed 9 bases from V and 7 bases from J; junction bases left unmatched: 6. The CDR3 sequence: CASLAVGNIQYF. The CDR3 bases are TGTGCCAGTCTAGCGGTGGGGAACATTCAGTACTTC.

This chain links TRBV5-4 with TRBJ2-2; 10 nucleotides match TRBD2. CDR1 and CDR2 (germline): SGHNT, YYREEE (reference sequence). The CDR3 spans 15 residues. J lost 6 bases, V lost 3 bases, and 5 bases had no gene match. CDR3 nucleotide sequence: TGTGCCAGCAGCTCAGCGGGGGGGCTGTCCGGGGAGCTGTTTTTT. Protein product: CASSSAGGLSGELFF.